The 20 T cell receptor beta chains below were found in one sample sequenced in a study of shared clonotypes between healthy human individuals. Sequencing used immunoSEQ multiplex PCR; TCRdb keeps in-frame clones, though not all of them. The sample carries 2 million to 2.5 million clones, 93% recorded once. The sample was naive CD4+ T cells from PBMCs. Subset defined: CD45RA+ positively selected. These receptors came from a man younger than 35 in good health. Some clones in this sample may be carry-over from other donors' samples.

This chain joins TRBV7-3 and TRBJ1-1, with D unresolved. V was clipped by 2 bases and J by 2 bases, with 18 bases between them. CDR3 length: 17 amino acids. Per the germline V gene, CDR1 is SGHTA and CDR2 is FQGTGA. CDR3 DNA sequence: TGTGCCAGCAGCTTATTTGGATTTGGAACGAGCAACACTGAAGCTTTCTTT. Translating it yields CASSLFGFGTSNTEAFF.

The V gene is TRBV7-2, the J gene TRBJ2-2, with 7 bases lining up with TRBD2. Trimming took 7 bases from V and 7 from J; bases not matched to a gene: 6. Germline CDR1 reads SGHTA; CDR2 reads FQGNSA. The CDR3 loop spans 13 amino acids. CDR3 protein: CASTHGGFGELFF. CDR3 DNA: TGTGCCAGCACCCACGGGGGGTTCGGGGAGCTGTTTTTT.

The chain is built from TRBV28 and TRBJ1-1; 10 nucleotides line up with TRBD1. J was trimmed by 4 bases and V by 6 bases; bases with no gene match: 8. The V gene's germline CDR1 is MDHEN and CDR2 SYDVKM. The CDR3 is 15 residues long. CDR3 sequence: CASRGTGAPLTEAFF. CDR3 coding DNA: TGTGCCAGCAGGGGGACAGGGGCGCCCCTCACTGAAGCTTTCTTT. Full variable domain (remainder filled in from reference TRBV28 and TRBJ1-1): DVKVTQSSRYLVKRTGEKVFLECVQDMDHENMFWYRQDPGLGLRLIYFSYDVKMKEKGDIPEGYSVSREKKERFSLILESASTNQTSMYLCASRGTGAPLTEAFFGQGTRLTVV.

V gene TRBV18 combines with J gene TRBJ2-7; no firm D call. Between the trimmed V and J ends, which lost 2 bases and 5 bases, there was a span of 16 bases. The CDR3 is 15 amino acids. Germline loops: CDR1 KGHSH, CDR2 LQKENI. CDR3 sequence reads: CASSPGLPEWDEQYF. The DNA for the CDR3 is TGTGCCAGCTCACCAGGCCTCCCAGAGTGGGACGAGCAGTACTTC.

Turning to this clone: Other DNA sequences within the sample encode an identical CDR3. The chain uses TRBV7-2 and TRBJ2-2; D is unclear. The CDR3 covers 14 residues. Germline V gene data show CDR1 as SGHTA and CDR2 as FQGNSA. V lost 2 bases, J lost 0 bases, and 4 bases lay in between. In nucleotides, the CDR3 is TGTGCCAGCAGCTTACGTTCGAACACCGGGGAGCTGTTTTTT. This translates into CASSLRSNTGELFF.

For this clone: Other DNA sequences in the sample encode the same CDR3. This rearrangement joins TRBV9 to TRBJ1-3; no clear D. This CDR3 has 15 residues. Germline V gene sequence: CDR1 SGDLS, CDR2 YYNGEE. V was shortened by 0 bases and J by 0 bases, with 7 bases between the two germline ends. The CDR3 bases are TGTGCCAGCAGCGTAGCTGGGAGCTCTGGAAACACCATATATTTT. This sequence encodes CASSVAGSSGNTIYF.

This clone was counted a single time. The gene calls are TRBV4-1 and TRBJ1-3, with 7 nucleotides matching TRBD1. The germline V gene encodes CDR1 MGHRA and CDR2 YSYEKL. CDR3 length: 16 amino acids. After removal of 0 bases from V and 3 bases from J, the junction contained 5 bases not matched to a gene. The CDR3 bases are TGCGCCAGCAGCCAAGAACAGGGGCGTCGTGGAAACACCATATATTTT. Amino acids: CASSQEQGRRGNTIYF.

This chain links TRBV6-1 with TRBJ2-3; 10 bases are a match to TRBD2. Trimming removed 8 bases from V and 1 base from J; junction bases left unmatched: 6. CDR1 is MNHNS and CDR2 is SASEGT in the germline V gene. The CDR3 is 15 amino acids. The CDR3, as DNA: TGTGCCAGCGAGCCAGCGGGGGGGGGCACAGATACGCAGTATTTT. Its translation: CASEPAGGGTDTQYF.

This chain joins TRBV15 and TRBJ2-5; no clear D gene. Germline CDR1 and CDR2: LNHNV and YYDKDF (reference sequence). This CDR3 has 12 residues. Trimming cost V 2 bases and J 5 bases, with 6 bases left between them. The CDR3 coding sequence is TGTGCCACCAGCAGATTCCTCGAGACCCAGTACTTC. The encoded protein is CATSRFLETQYF.

The rearrangement joins TRBV6-1 to TRBJ2-1; TRBD2 matches 7 bases. CDR1 and CDR2 (germline): MNHNS, SASEGT. Trimming removed 2 bases from V and 10 bases from J; junction bases left unmatched: 8. The CDR3 sequence is 14 residues long. Here the CDR3 DNA reads TGTGCCAGCAGTGAATATGGGGGAGGGAGAGAGCAGTTCTTC. Protein: CASSEYGGGREQFF.

The chain combines TRBV10-2 with TRBJ2-5; D gene ambiguous. The CDR3 is 12 amino acids. Deletions cut 5 bases from V and 0 bases from J, with 4 bases between. Germline V gives CDR1 WSHSY, CDR2 SAAADI. CDR3 residues: CASSIYQETQYF. The DNA of the CDR3 is TGCGCCAGCAGTATCTACCAAGAGACCCAGTACTTC.

This rearrangement joins TRBV5-5 to TRBJ1-2; 9 nucleotides match TRBD1. V gave up 4 bases and J gave up 3 bases; unmatched junction bases: 10. The CDR3 has 16 amino acids. Germline values: CDR1 SGHKS, CDR2 YYEKEE (reference sequence). Here the CDR3 reads CASSTLTGGGDYGYTF. The CDR3, as DNA: TGTGCCAGCAGCACCCTTACAGGGGGCGGTGACTATGGCTACACCTTC. The whole variable domain, remainder taken from reference TRBV5-5 and TRBJ1-2, is DAGVTQSPTHLIKTRGQQVTLRCSPISGHKSVSWYQQVLGQGPQFIFQYYEKEERGRGNFPDRFSARQFPNYSSELNVNALLLGDSALYLCASSTLTGGGDYGYTFGSGTRLTVV.

The chain couples TRBV19 to TRBJ1-5; no clear D. V was cut by 1 base and J by 1 base, with 8 bases left in between. The germline CDR1 and CDR2 sequences are LNHDA and SQIVND (reference sequence). The CDR3 sequence is 15 residues long. In nucleotides, the CDR3 is TGTGCCAGTAGTATAGGAGGGTCAAGCAATCAGCCCCAGCATTTT. Amino acids: CASSIGGSSNQPQHF.

The rearrangement joins TRBV25-1 to TRBJ2-5; TRBD1 matches at 7 bases. The J call is uncertain, as TRBJ2-7 better fits the DNA end. CDR1 MGHDK and CDR2 SYGVNS come from the germline V gene. The CDR3 has 13 amino acids. This chain's CDR3 is CASKGDRAYEQYF. CDR3 DNA sequence: TGTGCCAGCAAAGGGGACAGAGCCTACGAGCAGTACTTC.

The J gene is TRBJ2-1, the V gene TRBV4-1; D not resolved. Germline lookup yields CDR1 MGHRA and CDR2 YSYEKL. There are 16 residues in the CDR3. V was shortened by 4 bases and J by 0 bases, with 13 bases between the two germline ends. Here the CDR3 reads CASSLVGRFSYNEQFF. CDR3 sequence (DNA): TGCGCCAGCAGCCTTGTTGGGCGATTCTCCTACAATGAGCAGTTCTTC.

V gene TRBV7-2 combines with J gene TRBJ2-1; a possible D gene is TRBD2 (5 bases). The germline CDR1 and CDR2 sequences are SGHTA and FQGNSA. V was clipped by 11 bases and J by 3 bases, with 14 bases between them. The CDR3 has 13 amino acids. For the CDR3, the DNA is TGTGCCCTATGGAGCGGAAACTACAATGAGCAGTTCTTC. Protein product: CALWSGNYNEQFF.

The chain employs TRBV5-1 and TRBJ1-4; D is possibly TRBD1 (6 bases). Trimming took 2 bases from V and 3 from J, leaving 14 bases between them. Germline V lookup: CDR1 SGHRS, CDR2 YFSETQ. The CDR3 loop spans 16 amino acids. The CDR3 loop reads CASSLGDIHSNEKLFF. In DNA form, the CDR3 reads TGCGCCAGCAGCTTAGGGGACATCCACTCTAATGAAAAACTGTTTTTT.

This clone has a single count. The rearrangement joins TRBV5-6 to TRBJ1-6; D call uncertain. Germline CDR1 SGHDT, CDR2 YYEEEE. The CDR3 consists of 16 residues. Trimming shortened V by 1 base and J by 7 bases, and 15 bases separated the two germline ends. CDR3 protein: CASSLRAEIWNSPLHF. The CDR3 DNA follows: TGTGCCAGCAGCTTGAGGGCAGAGATTTGGAATTCACCCCTCCACTTT.

This chain joins TRBV30 and TRBJ1-2; D gene unclear. Trimming cost V 5 bases and J 3 bases, with 28 bases left between them. There are 18 residues in the CDR3. Per the germline V gene, CDR1 is GTSNPN and CDR2 is SVGIG (reference sequence). This CDR3 is CAWGPTGLTGMRDYGYTF. CDR3 nucleotide sequence: TGTGCCTGGGGACCCACGGGATTGACCGGGATGAGAGACTATGGCTACACCTTC.

Regarding this clone: Other DNA sequences in the sample encode the same CDR3. The V and J genes are TRBV6-4 and TRBJ1-1; no clear D. V was cut by 5 bases and J by 1 base, with 8 bases left in between. The CDR3 totals 13 residues. CDR1 is MRHNA and CDR2 is SNTAGT in the germline V gene. CDR3 bases: TGTGCCAGCAGTTTAACGGGGAACACTGAAGCTTTCTTT. It specifies CASSLTGNTEAFF.